These 11 T cell receptor beta chains originate from one sample sequenced in a study of blood T cell repertoires in COVID-19. The repertoire was sequenced with immunoSEQ multiplex PCR; TCRdb's copy has only in-frame clones and lacks some. The top ten hold roughly 5.7% of the sample, which has hundreds of thousands of clones, approximately 90% seen once. Sequencing was done on a sample of peripheral blood. These receptors all stem from an elderly man with acute or convalescent COVID-19.

Regarding this clone: This same CDR3 is encoded by further DNA sequences in the sample. The rearrangement links TRBV6-5 to TRBJ2-2, with D possibly TRBD1 on 5 matching bases. CDR1 MNHEY and CDR2 SVGAGI come from the germline V gene. The CDR3 loop spans 15 amino acids. The V end was cut by 0 bases, the J end by 5 bases, with 10 bases between. In DNA, the CDR3 is TGTGCCAGCAGTTACTCTCAGGGTGGGACCGGGGAGCTGTTTTTT. Amino acid sequence: CASSYSQGGTGELFF.

Here the CDR3 reads CATSDPSGTGKETQYF. DNA for the CDR3: TGTGCCACCAGTGATCCCTCCGGGACAGGGAAAGAGACCCAGTACTTC. This sequence joins TRBV24-1 and TRBJ2-5; 9 nucleotides agree with TRBD1. The CDR3 contains 16 residues. The trim removed 3 bases at V and 3 bases at J, leaving 7 bases unmatched. In germline, CDR1 is KGHDR, CDR2 SFDVKD.

This clone showed up just once. This chain uses TRBV27 with TRBJ2-7; unclear D gene. V lost 6 bases to trimming and J lost 1 base, with 10 bases between them. This CDR3 comprises 13 residues. From germline, CDR1 is MNHEY and CDR2 SMNVEV (reference sequence). CDR3 sequence (DNA): TGTGCCAGCAGCCTCCGCAGATCCTACGAGCAGTACTTC. It is translated as CASSLRRSYEQYF.

The chain couples TRBV10-3 to TRBJ2-3; 9 nucleotides align to TRBD2. The CDR3 is 16 residues long. The V and J ends lost 3 bases and 1 base, in that order; junction bases with no gene match: 5. CDR1 and CDR2 (germline): ENHRY, SYGVKD. In nucleotides, the CDR3 is TGTGCCATCAGTGATGCTGGCGGGAGGGGCACAGATACGCAGTATTTT. This translates into CAISDAGGRGTDTQYF.

The chain couples TRBV11-1 to TRBJ2-2, with D uncertain. CDR1 is SGHAT, CDR2 FQDESV, per germline (reference sequence). The CDR3 loop spans 12 amino acids. With 5 bases removed from V and 9 bases from J, the gap between germline ends came to 10 bases. This chain's CDR3 is CASSPLSRELFF. The CDR3 region has the DNA TGTGCCAGCAGCCCCCTGTCCCGGGAGCTGTTTTTT.

The rearrangement uses TRBV6-4 and TRBJ1-3, with D hard to call. V lost 2 bases, J lost 9 bases, and 8 bases lay in between. Germline CDR1 and CDR2: MRHNA and SNTAGT. This CDR3 contains 12 residues. Here the CDR3 reads CASSDSRGTIYF. CDR3 DNA: TGTGCCAGCAGTGACAGCCGGGGCACCATATATTTT.

The chain couples TRBV7-5 to TRBJ2-7; the table gives TRBD2 as D, unverified against the DNA. TRBV7-5 counts as a pseudogene. The CDR3 contains 18 residues. This CDR3 is CVRSLGCWGLAVPYEQYF. CDR3 nucleotides: TGTGTCAGAAGCTTAGGTTGCTGGGGACTAGCGGTTCCCTACGAGCAGTACTTC.

In regard to this clone: Other DNA variants within this sample encode the same CDR3. The chain carries TRBV24-1 and TRBJ2-1; TRBD2 aligns across 12 bases. CDR1 is KGHDR and CDR2 is SFDVKD in the germline V gene. CDR3 length: 16 residues. Trimming cost V 3 bases and J 4 bases; bases outside gene matches: 3. CDR3 in amino acids: CATSDPGTSGYNEQFF. The CDR3 nucleotides read TGTGCCACCAGTGATCCCGGGACTAGCGGGTACAATGAGCAGTTCTTC.

Only a few counts were recorded for this clone. V usage is TRBV10-1 and J usage is TRBJ2-1; TRBD2 is a possible D gene (7 bases). Germline V gene sequence: CDR1 WNHNN, CDR2 SYGVQD (reference sequence). The V end was cut by 5 bases, the J end by 10 bases, with 18 bases between. There are 14 residues in the CDR3. The CDR3 region has the DNA TGCGCCAGCAGTCCCGTGGCGGGGGCTAGGGAGCAGTTCTTC. This encodes CASSPVAGAREQFF.

V usage is TRBV5-4 and J usage is TRBJ1-2; 11 nucleotides match TRBD1. Per germline, CDR1 SGHNT and CDR2 YYREEE (reference sequence). There are 16 residues in the CDR3. V was pared by 1 base and J by 3 bases, with 5 bases of the junction left unmatched. The CDR3 loop is CASSLKDRGLHYGYTF. The DNA of the CDR3 is TGTGCCAGCAGCTTGAAGGACAGGGGGCTCCACTATGGCTACACCTTC. The variable domain in full, with the rest retrieved from reference TRBV5-4 and TRBJ1-2, is ETGVTQSPTHLIKTRGQQVTLRCSSQSGHNTVSWYQQALGQGPQFIFQYYREEENGRGNFPPRFSGLQFPNYSSELNVNALELDDSALYLCASSLKDRGLHYGYTFGSGTRLTVV.

V gene TRBV7-3 combines with J gene TRBJ1-3; D gene uncertain. Deletions cut 4 bases from V and 0 bases from J, with 7 bases between. CDR1 and CDR2 (germline): SGHTA, FQGTGA. There are 14 residues in the CDR3. DNA for the CDR3: TGTGCCAGCAGCTCGCGGGACTCTGGAAACACCATATATTTT. Translating it yields CASSSRDSGNTIYF. Complete variable domain (other parts from reference TRBV7-3 and TRBJ1-3): GAGVSQTPSNKVTEKGKYVELRCDPISGHTALYWYRQSLGQGPEFLIYFQGTGAADDSGLPNDRFFAVRPEGSVSTLKIQRTERGDSAVYLCASSSRDSGNTIYFGEGSWLTVV.